The text below deals with one T cell receptor (beta chain). Its specificity is not known. V lost 1 base and J 2 bases, leaving 9 bases between the germline ends. This CDR3 has 15 residues. CDR1 and CDR2 (germline): SGHVS, FNYEAQ. The data derive from a study of cytomegalovirus exposure and HLA in healthy donors. The PCR contained 60 Vbeta and 13 Jbeta primers. Repertoires were generated with immunoSEQ multiplex PCR, while TCRdb's copy carries only in-frame clones and drops some. The repertoire includes over 85,000 clones, approximately 83% of them detected once, and 1.5% to 2% sits in the top ten. The study's findings and limits: Analysis was carried out at a later point, and it linked a missense DCLRE1C variant to TCR beta V- and J-gene trimming. Immune exposure information comprised only CMV serostatus. Published work reported that the classifier diagnosed cytomegalovirus status with high specificity and sensitivity.

The sample was PBMCs. The receptor was derived from a man aged 35-49 years in good health and CMV-seronegative. The chain links TRBV7-6 to TRBJ1-5, with D perhaps matching TRBD1 (5 bases). This CDR3 reads CASSLEGKGNQPQHF. CDR3 nucleotides: TGTGCCAGCAGCTTAGAGGGGAAAGGCAATCAGCCCCAGCATTTT.